The entry that follows covers one TCR beta chain sequence. This record belongs to a study of blood T cell repertoires in COVID-19. Seattle researchers signed up patients amid active infection and tracked them longitudinally. The junction had 8 bases not matched to a gene; V was cut back by 0 bases and J by 7 bases. Germline V gives CDR1 GTSNPN, CDR2 SVGIG (reference sequence). This CDR3 is 14 amino acids long. In the source study's methods: Amplification of reference gene primers was used by the study to estimate nucleated cell counts. Sequenced by immunoSEQ multiplex PCR; TCRdb stores in-frame clones only, minus some. V and J calls and clone size are those listed in that table; D and trimming were worked out from the DNA. The table includes about 230,000 clones, approximately 85% detected once.

The TCR sequence derives from a man aged 50-60 years with COVID-19, enrolled during active disease. V is TRBV30 and J is TRBJ2-7, with 8 bases that match TRBD1. Sequencing used peripheral blood. Written as DNA, the CDR3 is TGTGCCTGGAGTGTAAAGGACAGGGCGCGGGAGCAGTACTTC. Encoded protein: CAWSVKDRAREQYF.